The sequence of this TCR beta chain was determined in a study of shared T cell receptors in the human thymus. Germline CDR1 and CDR2: SQVTM and ANQGSEA. After removal of 1 base from V and 3 bases from J, the junction contained 11 bases not matched to a gene. This CDR3 has 16 amino acids. Clones were sequenced by immunoSEQ multiplex PCR, and TCRdb holds only the in-frame ones, with some missing. The profile shows 630,000 or so clones, approximately 87% of them singletons. This clone was detected once. These data are also associated with another study on human thymus T cells.

The V call is TRBV29-1, the J call TRBJ2-7; TRBD2 agrees at 8 bases. This clonotype was sampled from a boy under three years old with a congenital heart defect. Sequenced: thymocytes. The CDR3 loop reads CSVEGEWGLGGYEQYF. For the CDR3, the DNA is TGCAGCGTTGAAGGGGAGTGGGGACTAGGGGGCTACGAGCAGTACTTC.